The 30 T cell receptor beta chains reported below all come from one sample, sequenced in a study of blood T cell repertoires in COVID-19. Libraries were prepared by immunoSEQ multiplex PCR; TCRdb keeps only in-frame clonotypes and omits some of them. This table has over 250,000 clones, roughly 86% appearing once. Sequences were obtained from PBMCs or T cells enriched from blood (not recorded which). The receptors come from a young woman who had recovered from COVID-19.

The rearrangement joins TRBV9 to TRBJ2-1; perhaps TRBD2 as D (6 bases). The CDR3 is 16 amino acids. V was pared by 0 bases and J by 5 bases, with 15 bases between. Per germline, CDR1 SGDLS and CDR2 YYNGEE. The DNA of the CDR3 is TGTGCCAGCAGCGTAGTGGGGCAGCGGGCGGACAATGAGCAGTTCTTC. It yields the protein CASSVVGQRADNEQFF.

This clone was seen only once. The gene calls are TRBV2 and TRBJ1-6; perhaps TRBD1 as D (6 bases). CDR3 size: 15 residues. The ends were cut back, 10 bases at V and 0 bases at J, with 13 bases in the middle. Germline assignment: CDR1 SNHLY and CDR2 FYNNEI. The CDR3 protein is CAKGQRSSYNSPLHF. The CDR3 DNA follows: TGTGCCAAAGGACAGCGGAGCTCCTATAATTCACCCCTCCACTTT.

This clone has only one observation. The V and J genes are TRBV6-1 and TRBJ2-1; 9 bases line up with TRBD2. CDR1 and CDR2 (germline): MNHNS, SASEGT. V gave up 3 bases and J gave up 4 bases; unmatched junction bases: 4. The CDR3 covers 15 residues. DNA for the CDR3: TGTGCCAGCAGTGAGCTAGCGGGGCCTTACAATGAGCAGTTCTTC. This gives the protein CASSELAGPYNEQFF.

V gene TRBV2 combines with J gene TRBJ1-5; D perhaps matches TRBD1 (5 bases). The CDR3 length is 17 residues. The V end was cut by 0 bases, the J end by 15 bases, with 27 bases between. Germline CDR1 and CDR2: SNHLY and FYNNEI. The CDR3 sequence: CASSEALRASVPGNGHF. In DNA form, the CDR3 reads TGTGCCAGCAGTGAAGCGCTTCGGGCCAGCGTCCCAGGGAATGGGCATTTT.

CDR3 sequence reads: CATSNKQVDEQFF. CDR3 nucleotides: TGTGCCACCAGCAATAAACAGGTCGATGAGCAGTTCTTC. The chain couples TRBV15 to TRBJ2-1, with D perhaps matching TRBD1 (5 bases). Looked up from germline, CDR1 is LNHNV and CDR2 is YYDKDF (reference sequence). The CDR3 consists of 13 residues. Trimming shortened V by 4 bases and J by 8 bases, and 12 bases separated the two germline ends.

The gene calls are TRBV6-5 and TRBJ1-2; 7 positions agree with TRBD1. CDR3 size: 15 residues. From germline, CDR1 is MNHEY and CDR2 SVGAGI. Trimming cost V 1 base and J 2 bases; bases outside gene matches: 4. The CDR3 sequence is CASSYYSTGNYGYTF. The CDR3, as DNA: TGTGCCAGCAGTTACTATTCGACAGGGAACTATGGCTACACCTTC.

V and J are TRBV5-1 and TRBJ1-2, with 9 bases lining up with TRBD1. Germline V CDR1 and CDR2: SGHRS, YFSETQ. The CDR3 has 16 amino acids. V shed 3 bases and J 2 bases; nucleotides not matched to a gene: 8. The CDR3 reads CASSSAGTGTNYGYTF. The CDR3, as DNA: TGCGCCAGCAGCTCAGCCGGGACAGGGACCAACTATGGCTACACCTTC. Combining the CDR3 with reference TRBV5-1 and TRBJ1-2 gives the whole variable domain KAGVTQTPRYLIKTRGQQVTLSCSPISGHRSVSWYQQTPGQGLQFLFEYFSETQRNKGNFPGRFSGRQFSNSRSEMNVSTLELGDSALYLCASSSAGTGTNYGYTFGSGTRLTVV.

V and J are TRBV9 and TRBJ2-2; D is possibly TRBD1 (5 bases). Germline V gene sequence: CDR1 SGDLS, CDR2 YYNGEE. This CDR3 is 16 amino acids long. V was shortened by 7 bases and J by 0 bases, with 16 bases between the two germline ends. The CDR3 protein is CASEPAWGSNTGELFF. The CDR3 nucleotides read TGTGCCAGCGAACCTGCCTGGGGCTCGAACACCGGGGAGCTGTTTTTT.

The chain is built from TRBV24-1 and TRBJ1-5; D possibly corresponds to TRBD1 (5 bases). The CDR3 loop spans 15 amino acids. V dropped 5 bases and J dropped 0 bases, with 10 bases sitting between them. Germline CDR1 is KGHDR and CDR2 is SFDVKD. The CDR3 sequence: CATSGGTDSNQPQHF. CDR3 bases: TGTGCCACCAGTGGCGGGACGGATAGCAATCAGCCCCAGCATTTT.

This clone was counted between two and nine times. This rearrangement joins TRBV30 to TRBJ1-2, with 12 positions matching TRBD1. CDR3 length: 17 amino acids. V was pared by 1 base and J by 1 base, with 7 bases of the junction left unmatched. Germline lookup yields CDR1 GTSNPN and CDR2 SVGIG (reference sequence). CDR3 DNA: TGTGCCTGGAGTGCCGGGACAGGGGGCGTCGGTAACTATGGCTACACCTTC. Translation: CAWSAGTGGVGNYGYTF.

This clone was seen only once. The chain links TRBV28 to TRBJ1-2; a possible D gene is TRBD1 (6 bases). CDR3 length: 15 residues. Germline CDR1 MDHEN, CDR2 SYDVKM. V was cut by 6 bases and J by 7 bases, with 21 bases left in between. CDR3 protein: CASSSTRRDMGGYTF. The DNA of the CDR3 is TGTGCCAGCAGCTCCACTCGCAGGGACATGGGTGGCTACACCTTC.

The V and J genes are TRBV4-3 and TRBJ1-1; 7 nucleotides line up with TRBD1. The CDR3 spans 15 residues. Germline V CDR1 and CDR2: LGHNA, YSLEER. The trim removed 1 base at V and 3 bases at J, leaving 5 bases unmatched. CDR3 region: CASSQGQGTDTEAFF. CDR3 sequence (DNA): TGCGCCAGCAGCCAAGGACAGGGTACGGACACTGAAGCTTTCTTT.

This chain uses TRBV5-1 with TRBJ1-1, with 7 bases lining up with TRBD1. V lost 5 bases and J lost 4; bases outside the gene matches: 8. This CDR3 spans 14 amino acids. Germline V gene data show CDR1 as SGHRS and CDR2 as YFSETQ. DNA of the CDR3: TGCGCCAGCAGGATACAGGGGTCGGGCACTGAAGCTTTCTTT. The encoded protein is CASRIQGSGTEAFF.

The V gene is TRBV19, the J gene TRBJ1-2; D not resolved. V gave up 0 bases and J gave up 0 bases, with 8 bases separating them. Per germline, CDR1 LNHDA and CDR2 SQIVND (reference sequence). The CDR3 is made up of 15 amino acids. The DNA of the CDR3 is TGTGCCAGTAGTATAGAAACGGGAGCTAACTATGGCTACACCTTC. Translation: CASSIETGANYGYTF.

V usage is TRBV4-2 and J usage is TRBJ1-3, with D tentatively TRBD1 (6 bases). The CDR3 extends over 15 amino acids. Germline V gene lookup returns CDR1 LGHNA and CDR2 YNFKEQ. Deletions cut 4 bases from V and 0 bases from J, with 10 bases between. CDR3 sequence: CASSPLRGSGNTIYF. The CDR3 bases are TGTGCCAGCAGCCCACTCAGGGGCTCTGGAAACACCATATATTTT.

The chain recombines TRBV5-1 with TRBJ2-2, with D possibly being TRBD1 (6 bases). Germline V CDR1 and CDR2: SGHRS, YFSETQ. The CDR3 totals 19 residues. The V end lost 2 bases, the J end lost 4 bases, and 24 bases lay between the germline ends. The CDR3 DNA follows: TGCGCCAGCAGCTTTTCCAGTATAGCCTCAGGGGTGGGCACCGGGGAGCTGTTTTTT. It yields the protein CASSFSSIASGVGTGELFF.

The chain joins TRBV5-4 to TRBJ2-2, with 7 bases fitting TRBD1. Germline V gene lookup returns CDR1 SGHNT and CDR2 YYREEE (reference sequence). V shed 4 bases, J shed 2 bases, and the junction held 8 bases outside the gene matches. The CDR3 runs to 16 residues. CDR3 in amino acids: CASSPNRDSNTGELFF. CDR3 DNA sequence: TGTGCCAGCAGCCCCAACCGGGACAGCAACACCGGGGAGCTGTTTTTT.

The V call is TRBV5-8, the J call TRBJ1-1; a weak D match, TRBD1 (6 bases). CDR1 and CDR2 from the germline V gene are SGHTS and YDEGEE. The CDR3 is made up of 16 amino acids. V gave up 0 bases and J gave up 5 bases, with 17 bases separating them. As DNA, the CDR3 is TGTGCCAGCAGCTTGGCCTTCGGGCAGGGGCGAACTGAAGCTTTCTTT. This codes for CASSLAFGQGRTEAFF.

The chain joins TRBV11-2 to TRBJ2-1, with 8 nucleotides matching TRBD1. J gave up 8 bases and V 1 base, and 10 bases lay outside the gene matches. The CDR3 is 16 residues long. Germline loops: CDR1 SGHAT, CDR2 FQNNGV. The CDR3 is CASSLVVGGQGYEQFF. The DNA for the CDR3 is TGTGCCAGCAGCTTAGTGGTAGGCGGACAGGGCTATGAGCAGTTCTTC.

The gene calls are TRBV7-2 and TRBJ2-5; perhaps TRBD2 as D (7 bases). The CDR3 loop spans 15 amino acids. V gave up 2 bases and J gave up 2 bases, with 12 bases separating them. CDR1 and CDR2 from the germline V gene are SGHTA and FQGNSA. The CDR3 spells CASSLYGGPQETQYF. CDR3 nucleotide sequence: TGTGCCAGCAGCTTATACGGGGGGCCTCAAGAGACCCAGTACTTC.

This clone was counted a few times. V and J are TRBV19 and TRBJ1-1; 7 bases line up with TRBD1. The germline gives CDR1 LNHDA, CDR2 SQIVND (reference sequence). CDR3 length: 15 residues. V gave up 2 bases and J gave up 0 bases; unmatched junction bases: 3. This chain's CDR3 is CASSIPGQLNTEAFF. The CDR3, as DNA: TGTGCCAGTAGTATACCGGGACAGCTGAACACTGAAGCTTTCTTT. Combining the CDR3 with reference TRBV19 and TRBJ1-1 gives the whole variable domain DGGITQSPKYLFRKEGQNVTLSCEQNLNHDAMYWYRQDPGQGLRLIYYSQIVNDFQKGDIAEGYSVSREKKESFPLTVTSAQKNPTAFYLCASSIPGQLNTEAFFGQGTRLTVV.

This clone has more than one count but fewer than ten. This chain joins TRBV11-2 and TRBJ2-7; TRBD2 matches at 7 bases. Trimming cost V 5 bases and J 0 bases; bases outside gene matches: 4. CDR3 length: 14 amino acids. The germline V gene encodes CDR1 SGHAT and CDR2 FQNNGV. This chain's CDR3 is CASSRSGNSYEQYF. For the CDR3, the DNA is TGTGCCAGCAGCCGAAGCGGGAACTCCTACGAGCAGTACTTC.

This rearrangement joins TRBV4-1 to TRBJ1-1; 8 bases fit TRBD1. CDR1 is MGHRA, CDR2 YSYEKL, per germline. The CDR3 loop spans 15 amino acids. Trimming cost V 3 bases and J 5 bases; bases outside gene matches: 8. CDR3 in amino acids: CASSHLWTGRTEAFF. DNA for the CDR3: TGCGCCAGCAGCCATCTCTGGACAGGGCGTACTGAAGCTTTCTTT.

This chain uses TRBV30 with TRBJ2-5; D perhaps matches TRBD1 (6 bases). The V end lost 5 bases, the J end lost 4 bases, and 11 bases lay between the germline ends. The CDR3 sequence is 12 residues long. The V gene's germline CDR1 is GTSNPN and CDR2 SVGIG (reference sequence). In DNA, the CDR3 is TGTGCCTGGCGCACAGGGCGAGAGACCCAGTACTTC. It yields the protein CAWRTGRETQYF.

This clone was seen only a few times. V is TRBV4-3 and J is TRBJ1-4; TRBD1 is a possible D gene (6 bases). Per the germline V gene, CDR1 is LGHNA and CDR2 is YSLEER. Trimming took off 8 bases at V and 8 bases at J, with 15 bases between the two ends. The CDR3 is 13 amino acids. CDR3 in amino acids: CASAVRGWEKLFF. The CDR3 DNA reads TGCGCCAGCGCTGTCAGGGGTTGGGAAAAACTGTTTTTT.

Only one count was recorded for this clone. The gene calls are TRBV5-1 and TRBJ2-1; TRBD1 matches 7 bases. CDR3 length: 16 residues. The V gene end was trimmed by 4 bases and the J gene end by 2 bases; junction bases not matched to a gene: 9. Germline V gives CDR1 SGHRS, CDR2 YFSETQ. The CDR3, as DNA: TGCGCCAGCAGCCCCCACCTACAGGGGACCTACAATGAGCAGTTCTTC. This gives the protein CASSPHLQGTYNEQFF.

This chain links TRBV19 with TRBJ1-5; 8 bases agree with TRBD1. CDR1 LNHDA and CDR2 SQIVND come from the germline V gene (reference sequence). The V segment lost 5 bases and the J segment 4 bases; nucleotides outside the gene matches: 4. This CDR3 spans 14 amino acids. CDR3 sequence: CASSPDRGNQPQHF. CDR3 coding DNA: TGTGCCAGTAGTCCCGACAGGGGAAATCAGCCCCAGCATTTT.

The chain links TRBV4-1 to TRBJ2-7; possible D gene TRBD1, 6 bases. The V end lost 0 bases, the J end lost 6 bases, and 12 bases lay between the germline ends. The CDR3 runs 14 residues. Germline values: CDR1 MGHRA, CDR2 YSYEKL. The CDR3, as DNA: TGCGCCAGCAGCCAAGACAGGGGCGCTTTCGAGCAGTACTTC. This translates into CASSQDRGAFEQYF.

This clone was found once. This rearrangement joins TRBV7-9 to TRBJ1-6, with 12 positions matching TRBD1. The CDR3 is 16 amino acids. V trimming: 4 bases; J trimming: 7 bases; junction bases outside the gene matches: 5. Germline values: CDR1 SEHNR, CDR2 FQNEAQ (reference sequence). CDR3 in DNA: TGTGCCAGCAGCTGGGACAGGGGGCTCGGGAATTCACCCCTCCACTTT. Encoded protein: CASSWDRGLGNSPLHF.

This rearrangement joins TRBV4-1 to TRBJ1-5, with 11 positions matching TRBD1. The CDR3 loop spans 14 amino acids. V shed 5 bases, J shed 6 bases, and the junction held 3 bases outside the gene matches. Per the germline V gene, CDR1 is MGHRA and CDR2 is YSYEKL. CDR3 sequence (DNA): TGCGCCAGCAGCTTCGGGACAGGGGGTCAGCCCCAGCATTTT. It codes for CASSFGTGGQPQHF.